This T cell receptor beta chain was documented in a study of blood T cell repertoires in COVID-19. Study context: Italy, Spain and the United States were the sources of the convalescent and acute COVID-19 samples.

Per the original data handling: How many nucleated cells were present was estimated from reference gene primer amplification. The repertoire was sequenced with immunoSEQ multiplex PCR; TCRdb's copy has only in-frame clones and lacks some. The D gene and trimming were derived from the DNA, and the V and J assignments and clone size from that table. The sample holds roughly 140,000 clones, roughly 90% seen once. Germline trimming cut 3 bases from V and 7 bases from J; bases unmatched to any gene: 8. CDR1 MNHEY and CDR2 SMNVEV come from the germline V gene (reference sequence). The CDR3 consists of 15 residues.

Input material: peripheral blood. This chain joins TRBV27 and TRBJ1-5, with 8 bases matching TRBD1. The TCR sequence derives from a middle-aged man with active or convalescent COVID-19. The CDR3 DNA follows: TGTGCCAGCAGTTTGTCAGGGGGCATCGGGCAGCCCCAGCATTTT. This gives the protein CASSLSGGIGQPQHF.